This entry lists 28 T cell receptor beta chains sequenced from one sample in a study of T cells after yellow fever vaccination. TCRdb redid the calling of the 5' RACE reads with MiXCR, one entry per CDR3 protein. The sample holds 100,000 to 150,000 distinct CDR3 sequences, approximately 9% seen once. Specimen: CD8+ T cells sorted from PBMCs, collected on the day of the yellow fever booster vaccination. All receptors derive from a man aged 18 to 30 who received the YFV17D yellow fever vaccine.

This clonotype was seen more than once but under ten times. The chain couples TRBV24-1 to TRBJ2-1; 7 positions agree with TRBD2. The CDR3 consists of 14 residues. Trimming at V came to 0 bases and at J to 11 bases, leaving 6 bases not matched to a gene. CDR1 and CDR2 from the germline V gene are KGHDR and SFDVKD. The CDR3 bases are TGTGCCACCAGTGATTTGCTTCGGGGAGGGAAGCAGTTCTTC. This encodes CATSDLLRGGKQFF.

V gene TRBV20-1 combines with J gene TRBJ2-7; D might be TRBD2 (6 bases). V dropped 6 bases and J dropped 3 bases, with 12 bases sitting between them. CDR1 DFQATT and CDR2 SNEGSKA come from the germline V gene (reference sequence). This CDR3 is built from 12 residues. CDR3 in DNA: TGCAGTGCGCGGGACGGCTACTACGAGCAGTACGTC. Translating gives CSARDGYYEQYV.

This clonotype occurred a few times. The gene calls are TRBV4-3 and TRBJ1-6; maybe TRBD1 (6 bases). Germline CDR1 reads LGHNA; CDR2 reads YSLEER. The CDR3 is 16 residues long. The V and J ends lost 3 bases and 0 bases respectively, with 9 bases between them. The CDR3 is CASSQRGSSYNSPLHF. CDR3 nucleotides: TGCGCCAGCAGCCAGAGGGGGAGCTCCTATAATTCACCCCTCCACTTT.

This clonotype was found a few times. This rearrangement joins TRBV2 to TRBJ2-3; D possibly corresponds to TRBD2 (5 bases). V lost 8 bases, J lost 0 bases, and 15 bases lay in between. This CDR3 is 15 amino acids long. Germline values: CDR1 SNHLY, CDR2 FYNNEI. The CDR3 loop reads CASPLRTSSTDTQYF. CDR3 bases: TGTGCCAGCCCTCTTAGGACTTCTAGCACAGATACGCAGTATTTT.

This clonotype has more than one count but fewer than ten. CDR3 region: CASSARQGSNTEAFF. The DNA of the CDR3 is TGTGCCAGCAGTGCCCGACAGGGCTCGAACACTGAAGCTTTCTTT. The chain combines TRBV25-1 with TRBJ1-1, with TRBD1 matching 7 bases. The CDR3 spans 15 residues. CDR1 MGHDK and CDR2 SYGVNS come from the germline V gene. Germline trimming cut 4 bases from V and 1 base from J; bases unmatched to any gene: 6.

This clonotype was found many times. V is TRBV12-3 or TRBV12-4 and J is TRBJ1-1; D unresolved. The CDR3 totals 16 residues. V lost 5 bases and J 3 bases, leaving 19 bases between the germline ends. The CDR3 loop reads CASSPGPREPYTEAFF. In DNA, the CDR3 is TGTGCCAGCAGTCCGGGCCCTAGGGAACCTTACACTGAAGCTTTCTTT.

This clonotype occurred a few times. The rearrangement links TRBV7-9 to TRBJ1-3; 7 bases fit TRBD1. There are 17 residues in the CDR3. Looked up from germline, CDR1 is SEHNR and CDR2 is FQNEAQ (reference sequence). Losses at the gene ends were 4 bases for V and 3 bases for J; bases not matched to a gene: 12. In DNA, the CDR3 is TGTGCCAGCAGCTCTACTGCTGAGACAGGGTTTGGAAACACCATATATTTT. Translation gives CASSSTAETGFGNTIYF.

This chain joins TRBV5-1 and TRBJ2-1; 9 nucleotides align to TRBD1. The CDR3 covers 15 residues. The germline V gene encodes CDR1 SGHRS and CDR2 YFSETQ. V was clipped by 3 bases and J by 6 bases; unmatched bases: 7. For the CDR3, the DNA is TGCGCCAGCAGCTCGGGGACAGGGATGAGCAATGAGCAGTTCTTC. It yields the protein CASSSGTGMSNEQFF. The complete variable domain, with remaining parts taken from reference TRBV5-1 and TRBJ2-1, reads KAGVTQTPRYLIKTRGQQVTLSCSPISGHRSVSWYQQTPGQGLQFLFEYFSETQRNKGNFPGRFSGRQFSNSRSEMNVSTLELGDSALYLCASSSGTGMSNEQFFGPGTRLTVL.

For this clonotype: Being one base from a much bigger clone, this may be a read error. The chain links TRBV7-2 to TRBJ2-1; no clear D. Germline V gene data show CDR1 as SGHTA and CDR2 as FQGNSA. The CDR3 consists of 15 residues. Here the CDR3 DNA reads TGTGCCTGCAGCTTAAAAACGAGCTCCTACAATGAGCAGTTCTTC. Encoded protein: CACSLKTSSYNEQFF.

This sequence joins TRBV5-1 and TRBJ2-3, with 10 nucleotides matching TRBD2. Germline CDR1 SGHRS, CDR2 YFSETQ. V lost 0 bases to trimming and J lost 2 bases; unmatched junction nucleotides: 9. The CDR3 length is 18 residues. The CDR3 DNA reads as TGCGCCAGCAGCTTGGGCCCGCAGCGGGGGGGATCCACAGATACGCAGTATTTT. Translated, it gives CASSLGPQRGGSTDTQYF.

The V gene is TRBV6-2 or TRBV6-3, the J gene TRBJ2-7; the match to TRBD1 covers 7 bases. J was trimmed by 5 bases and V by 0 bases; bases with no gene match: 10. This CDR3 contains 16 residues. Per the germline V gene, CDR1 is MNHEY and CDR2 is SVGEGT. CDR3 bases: TGTGCCAGCAGTTACTCCGGCTCACAGGGGAGCCACGAGCAGTACGTC. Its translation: CASSYSGSQGSHEQYV.

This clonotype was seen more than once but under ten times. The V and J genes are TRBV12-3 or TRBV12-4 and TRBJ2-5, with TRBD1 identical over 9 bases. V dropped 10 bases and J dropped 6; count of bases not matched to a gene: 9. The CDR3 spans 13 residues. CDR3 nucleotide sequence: TGTGCCACGAAGGGACAGGGTTTACAGACCCAGTACTTC. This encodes CATKGQGLQTQYF.

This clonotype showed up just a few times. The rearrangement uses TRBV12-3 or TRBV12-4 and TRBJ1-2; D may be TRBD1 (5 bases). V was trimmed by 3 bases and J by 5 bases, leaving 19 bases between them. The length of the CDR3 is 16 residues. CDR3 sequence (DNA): TGTGCCAGCAGTTTTGTCGCCCGACAGCCAGTATATGGCTACACCTTC. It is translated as CASSFVARQPVYGYTF.

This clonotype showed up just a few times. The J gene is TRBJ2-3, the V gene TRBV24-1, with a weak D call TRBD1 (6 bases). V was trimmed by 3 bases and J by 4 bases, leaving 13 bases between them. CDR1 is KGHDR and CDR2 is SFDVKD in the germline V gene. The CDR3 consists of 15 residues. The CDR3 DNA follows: TGTGCCACCAGTGATCGGGCAGGGGCTTCAGATACGCAGTATTTT. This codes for CATSDRAGASDTQYF.

CDR3 sequence reads: CSVEEVLAGDRSTDTQYF. CDR3 coding DNA: TGCAGCGTTGAAGAAGTACTAGCGGGGGACAGAAGCACAGATACGCAGTATTTT. The gene calls are TRBV29-1 and TRBJ2-3; 11 positions match TRBD2. The CDR3 totals 18 residues. Looked up from germline, CDR1 is SQVTM and CDR2 is ANQGSEA. V dropped 0 bases and J dropped 0; count of bases not matched to a gene: 8.

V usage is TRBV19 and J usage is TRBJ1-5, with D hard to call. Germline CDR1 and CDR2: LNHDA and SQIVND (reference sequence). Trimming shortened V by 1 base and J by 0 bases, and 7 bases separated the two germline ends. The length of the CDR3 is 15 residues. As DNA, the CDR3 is TGTGCCAGTAGTATAGGACTCCTTAGCAATCAGCCCCAGCATTTT. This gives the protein CASSIGLLSNQPQHF. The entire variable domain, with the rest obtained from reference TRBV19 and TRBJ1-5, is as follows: DGGITQSPKYLFRKEGQNVTLSCEQNLNHDAMYWYRQDPGQGLRLIYYSQIVNDFQKGDIAEGYSVSREKKESFPLTVTSAQKNPTAFYLCASSIGLLSNQPQHFGDGTRLSIL.

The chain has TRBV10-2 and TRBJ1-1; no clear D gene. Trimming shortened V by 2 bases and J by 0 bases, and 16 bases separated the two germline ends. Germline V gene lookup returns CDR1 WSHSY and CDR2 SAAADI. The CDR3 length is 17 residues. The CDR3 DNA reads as TGCGCCAGCAGTGAGGTTGGAGCCATAGGTGTGAACACTGAAGCTTTCTTT. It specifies CASSEVGAIGVNTEAFF.

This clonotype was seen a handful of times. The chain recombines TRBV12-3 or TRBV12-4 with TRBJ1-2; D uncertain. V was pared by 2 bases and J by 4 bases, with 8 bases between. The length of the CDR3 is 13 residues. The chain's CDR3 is CASSLSYSYGYTF. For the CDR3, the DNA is TGTGCCAGCAGTTTAAGCTACAGCTATGGCTACACCTTC.

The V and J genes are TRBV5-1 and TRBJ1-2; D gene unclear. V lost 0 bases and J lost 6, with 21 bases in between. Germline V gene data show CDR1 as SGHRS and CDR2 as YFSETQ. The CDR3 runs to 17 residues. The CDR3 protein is CASSLAEGVGLLHGYTF. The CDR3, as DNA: TGCGCCAGCAGCTTGGCCGAGGGCGTCGGCCTCCTTCATGGCTACACCTTC.

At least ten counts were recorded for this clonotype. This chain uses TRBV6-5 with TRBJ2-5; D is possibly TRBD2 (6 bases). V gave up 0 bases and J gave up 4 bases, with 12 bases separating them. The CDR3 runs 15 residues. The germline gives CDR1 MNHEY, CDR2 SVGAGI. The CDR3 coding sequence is TGTGCCAGCAGTTACTCGGGGGGACCTAGAGAGACCCAGTACTTC. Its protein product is CASSYSGGPRETQYF.

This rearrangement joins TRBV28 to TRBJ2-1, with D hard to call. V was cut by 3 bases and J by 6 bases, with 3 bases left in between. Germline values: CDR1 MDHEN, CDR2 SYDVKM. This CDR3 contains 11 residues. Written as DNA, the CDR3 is TGTGCCAGCAGTTTTTTCAATGAGCAGTTCTTC. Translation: CASSFFNEQFF.

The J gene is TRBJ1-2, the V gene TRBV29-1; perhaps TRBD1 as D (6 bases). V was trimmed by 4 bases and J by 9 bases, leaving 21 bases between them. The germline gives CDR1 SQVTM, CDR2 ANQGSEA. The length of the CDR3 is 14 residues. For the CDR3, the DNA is TGCAGCGTTGTTGAGGCAGGGGACTTTAACAGCTACACCTTC. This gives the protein CSVVEAGDFNSYTF.

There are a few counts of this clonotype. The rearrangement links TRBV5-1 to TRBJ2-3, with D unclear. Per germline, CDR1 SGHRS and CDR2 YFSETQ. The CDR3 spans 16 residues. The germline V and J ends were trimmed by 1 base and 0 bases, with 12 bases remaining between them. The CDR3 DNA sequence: TGCGCCAGCAGCTTGTTCTTTCGATCTAGCACAGATACGCAGTATTTT. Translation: CASSLFFRSSTDTQYF.

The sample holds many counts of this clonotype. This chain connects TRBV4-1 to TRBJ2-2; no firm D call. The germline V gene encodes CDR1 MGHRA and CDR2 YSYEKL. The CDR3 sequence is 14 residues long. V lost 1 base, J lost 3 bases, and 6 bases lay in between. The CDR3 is CASSQVSDTGELFF. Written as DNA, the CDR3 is TGCGCCAGCAGCCAAGTATCAGACACCGGGGAGCTGTTTTTT.

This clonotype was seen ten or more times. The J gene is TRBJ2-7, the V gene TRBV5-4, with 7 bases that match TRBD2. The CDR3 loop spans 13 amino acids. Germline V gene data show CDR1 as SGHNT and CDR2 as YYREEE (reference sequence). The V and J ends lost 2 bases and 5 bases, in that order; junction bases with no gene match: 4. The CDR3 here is CASSFSGRDEQYF. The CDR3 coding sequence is TGTGCCAGCAGCTTCTCGGGGAGGGACGAGCAGTACTTC. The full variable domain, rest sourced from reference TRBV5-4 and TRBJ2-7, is ETGVTQSPTHLIKTRGQQVTLRCSSQSGHNTVSWYQQALGQGPQFIFQYYREEENGRGNFPPRFSGLQFPNYSSELNVNALELDDSALYLCASSFSGRDEQYFGPGTRLTVT.

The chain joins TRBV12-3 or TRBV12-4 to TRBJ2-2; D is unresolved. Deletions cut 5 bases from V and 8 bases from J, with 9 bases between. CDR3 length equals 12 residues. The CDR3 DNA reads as TGTGCCAGCAGTCCGCATGGGGGGGAGCTGTTTTTT. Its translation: CASSPHGGELFF.

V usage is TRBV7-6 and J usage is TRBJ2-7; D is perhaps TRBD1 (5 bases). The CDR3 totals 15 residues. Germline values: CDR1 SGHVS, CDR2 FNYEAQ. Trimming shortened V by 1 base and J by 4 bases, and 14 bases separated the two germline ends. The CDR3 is CASSLVGQEPYEQYV. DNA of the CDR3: TGTGCCAGCAGCTTAGTGGGGCAGGAACCATACGAGCAGTACGTC.

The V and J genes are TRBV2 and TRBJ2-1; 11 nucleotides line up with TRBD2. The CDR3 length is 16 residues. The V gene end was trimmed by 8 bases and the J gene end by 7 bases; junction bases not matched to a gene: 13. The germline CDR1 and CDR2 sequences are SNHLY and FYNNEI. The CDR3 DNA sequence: TGTGCCAGCGCGGGGTTGGGCCTAGCGGGGGGAAATGAGCAGTTCTTC. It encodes CASAGLGLAGGNEQFF.